Below are 21 T cell receptor beta chains sequenced from a single sample in a study of blood T cell repertoires in COVID-19 (dated by TCRdb to about 2020). The library came from the immunoSEQ multiplex PCR assay. TCRdb re-hosts the immuneACCESS table, in-frame sequences only. Its copies lack some clones; in the studies checked, an unresolved V gene accounts for under half of them, and the cause for the rest is not known. The sample includes hundreds of thousands of clones, with about 91% observed a single time. The ten largest clones represent around 6.5% of the sample. Sequences were obtained from peripheral blood. The receptor source for this set is a woman aged 25 to 39 with COVID-19, enrolled during active disease.

The V and J genes are TRBV5-6 and TRBJ2-5; TRBD1 is a possible D gene (6 bases). The CDR3 totals 14 residues. Germline V CDR1 and CDR2: SGHDT, YYEEEE. The V end lost 2 bases, the J end lost 2 bases, and 10 bases lay between the germline ends. The CDR3 protein is CASSLPGTQETQYF. In nucleotides, the CDR3 is TGTGCCAGCAGCTTACCCGGGACACAAGAGACCCAGTACTTC.

The V call is TRBV4-3, the J call TRBJ1-1, with TRBD1 matching 8 bases. CDR1 and CDR2 (germline): LGHNA, YSLEER. The CDR3 loop spans 16 amino acids. The trim removed 0 bases at V and 1 base at J, leaving 4 bases unmatched. The CDR3 sequence: CASSQDLGTGNTEAFF. CDR3 DNA sequence: TGCGCCAGCAGCCAAGATCTGGGGACAGGGAACACTGAAGCTTTCTTT.

This clone was observed once. The chain combines TRBV30 with TRBJ2-2; a weak D match, TRBD2 (6 bases). CDR1 and CDR2 from the germline V gene are GTSNPN and SVGIG (reference sequence). V was cut by 3 bases and J by 6 bases, with 32 bases left in between. The length of the CDR3 is 20 residues. CDR3 in amino acids: CAWRSSGTHPENLDPGELFF. In DNA, the CDR3 is TGTGCCTGGAGGAGTTCCGGGACTCATCCCGAAAACCTGGACCCCGGGGAGCTGTTTTTT. The full variable domain, its missing parts supplied by reference TRBV30 and TRBJ2-2, is SQTIHQWPATLVQPVGSPLSLECTVEGTSNPNLYWYRQAAGRGLQLLFYSVGIGQISSEVPQNLSASRPQDRQFILSSKKLLLSDSGFYLCAWRSSGTHPENLDPGELFFGEGSRLTVL.

The gene calls are TRBV11-3 and TRBJ2-1; 12 bases map to TRBD2. V lost 6 bases and J lost 6; bases outside the gene matches: 3. The V gene's germline CDR1 is SGHNT and CDR2 YENEEA. This CDR3 region has 14 residues. As DNA, the CDR3 is TGTGCCAGCAGAGGGACTAGCGGGTTCAATGAGCAGTTCTTC. Its translation: CASRGTSGFNEQFF.

The CDR3 DNA reads TGTGCCAGTAGTACGCCTCAGGGGGCAGGTGCACACAATGAGCAGTTCTTC. It translates to CASSTPQGAGAHNEQFF. The rearrangement joins TRBV19 to TRBJ2-1; 8 nucleotides match TRBD1. The V and J ends lost 4 bases and 5 bases, in that order; junction bases with no gene match: 13. CDR3 length: 17 amino acids. From germline, CDR1 is LNHDA and CDR2 SQIVND (reference sequence).

V gene TRBV6-4 combines with J gene TRBJ2-3; 9 bases fit TRBD2. Germline values: CDR1 MRHNA, CDR2 SNTAGT. V lost 0 bases to trimming and J lost 6 bases; unmatched junction nucleotides: 7. The CDR3 runs 16 residues. The CDR3 nucleotides read TGTGCCAGCAGTGACTCGCTGCGGGAGGGCCCGGATACGCAGTATTTT. This codes for CASSDSLREGPDTQYF.

Regarding this clone: At one end the junction does not follow the germline gene, possibly because of a read error. The genes are TRBV27 and TRBJ2-7; 7 positions agree with TRBD1. The CDR3 consists of 13 residues. Per germline, CDR1 MNHEY and CDR2 SMNVEV (reference sequence). This CDR3 reads CASSLTVAGTAQF. The DNA of the CDR3 is TGTGCCAGCAGTTTAACGGTGGCCGGGACAGCGCAGTTC.

The rearrangement links TRBV7-2 to TRBJ2-3, with 8 bases matching TRBD2. The CDR3 is 15 residues long. V shed 3 bases and J 3 bases; nucleotides not matched to a gene: 5. Per germline, CDR1 SGHTA and CDR2 FQGNSA. The CDR3 sequence: CASSFSGGKTDTQYF. In nucleotides, the CDR3 is TGTGCCAGCAGCTTCTCGGGGGGGAAGACAGATACGCAGTATTTT.

The chain couples TRBV11-3 to TRBJ2-1; D ambiguous. CDR3 size: 12 residues. Between the trimmed V and J ends, which lost 2 bases and 8 bases, there was a span of 7 bases. The germline CDR1 and CDR2 sequences are SGHNT and YENEEA. The CDR3 DNA reads as TGTGCCAGCAGCTTAAGCTTCGATGAGCAGTTCTTC. This encodes CASSLSFDEQFF.

J is TRBJ2-5 and V is TRBV6-2 or TRBV6-3; 10 bases align to TRBD1. The CDR3 loop spans 14 amino acids. J gave up 6 bases and V 4 bases, and 5 bases lay outside the gene matches. Germline CDR1 MNHEY, CDR2 SVGEGT. CDR3 nucleotides: TGTGCCAGCAGTTCCAGGGACAGGGGAAAGACCCAGTACTTC. Protein sequence: CASSSRDRGKTQYF.

V and J are TRBV10-3 and TRBJ1-2, with 11 bases aligning to TRBD1. CDR1 and CDR2 from the germline V gene are ENHRY and SYGVKD. The V segment lost 3 bases and the J segment 4 bases; nucleotides outside the gene matches: 7. CDR3 length: 16 amino acids. The CDR3 nucleotides are TGTGCCATCAGTGACTACGGGACAGGGGGTATCTATGGCTACACCTTC. This translates into CAISDYGTGGIYGYTF.

The chain couples TRBV19 to TRBJ1-6, with a possible D match to TRBD1 (6 bases). Looked up from germline, CDR1 is LNHDA and CDR2 is SQIVND (reference sequence). V was pared by 2 bases and J by 5 bases, with 10 bases between. The CDR3 runs to 15 residues. Written as DNA, the CDR3 is TGTGCCAGTAGTATAACAGGACAGAATAATTCACCCCTCCACTTT. Residues: CASSITGQNNSPLHF.

The CDR3 nucleotides are TGTGCCAGCAGCTTGGCACGGTACAATGAGCAGTTCTTC. As protein: CASSLARYNEQFF. This rearrangement joins TRBV5-5 to TRBJ2-1; D unclear. This CDR3 region has 13 residues. The V end lost 0 bases, the J end lost 4 bases, and 5 bases lay between the germline ends. Germline-derived CDR1 and CDR2 are SGHKS and YYEKEE (reference sequence).

DNA for the CDR3: TGCGCCAGCAGCTTGAGTTCAGGTGGAAACACCATATATTTT. Amino acid sequence: CASSLSSGGNTIYF. The chain employs TRBV5-1 and TRBJ1-3; no reliable D call. Trimming left V 1 base short and J 3 bases short, with 8 bases between. The CDR3 is 14 residues long. Per the germline V gene, CDR1 is SGHRS and CDR2 is YFSETQ.

This clone was counted a few times. The gene calls are TRBV7-2 and TRBJ1-6; 7 positions agree with TRBD1. Germline V gene lookup returns CDR1 SGHTA and CDR2 FQGNSA. This CDR3 spans 15 amino acids. V lost 5 bases to trimming and J lost 6 bases; unmatched junction nucleotides: 7. CDR3 sequence (DNA): TGTGCCAGCAGCCAAGAGGGGGCTATTAATTCACCCCTCCACTTT. The encoded protein is CASSQEGAINSPLHF.

The chain is built from TRBV5-4 and TRBJ2-7; D is unresolved. Germline-derived CDR1 and CDR2 are SGHNT and YYREEE (reference sequence). Between the trimmed V and J ends, which lost 0 bases and 0 bases, there was a span of 13 bases. The CDR3 runs 16 residues. This CDR3 reads CASSLDVARSSYEQYF. The CDR3 DNA reads as TGTGCCAGCAGCTTGGACGTGGCCCGGAGCTCCTACGAGCAGTACTTC.

This sequence joins TRBV6-2 or TRBV6-3 and TRBJ1-5; D perhaps matches TRBD1 (5 bases). CDR3 length equals 15 residues. Germline V gives CDR1 MNHEY, CDR2 SVGEGT. Trimming took 2 bases from V and 4 from J, leaving 12 bases between them. This CDR3 is CASSYRGRENQPQHF. CDR3 nucleotide sequence: TGTGCCAGCAGTTACAGGGGTAGAGAGAATCAGCCCCAGCATTTT.

The rearrangement joins TRBV5-4 to TRBJ2-1; 7 nucleotides match TRBD2. The CDR3 has 15 amino acids. Germline CDR1 SGHNT, CDR2 YYREEE (reference sequence). Unmatched junction bases numbered 4, after V lost 0 bases and J lost 4 bases. CDR3 in amino acids: CASSLEWGGYNEQFF. The DNA for the CDR3 is TGTGCCAGCAGCTTGGAATGGGGGGGATACAATGAGCAGTTCTTC.

The V call is TRBV10-2, the J call TRBJ1-1, with unresolved D. V dropped 3 bases and J dropped 3 bases, with 8 bases sitting between them. The germline gives CDR1 WSHSY, CDR2 SAAADI. This CDR3 is 13 amino acids long. CDR3 residues: CASSDEGYTEAFF. The CDR3 coding sequence is TGCGCCAGCAGTGATGAGGGTTACACTGAAGCTTTCTTT.

The rearrangement links TRBV3-1 (or the pseudogene TRBV3-2) to TRBJ1-4; 8 bases match TRBD1. Germline V gene data show CDR1 as LGHDT and CDR2 as YNNKEL (reference sequence). With 3 bases clipped from V and 11 bases from J, the junction kept 11 bases outside the gene matches. The CDR3 is 15 amino acids. The CDR3 bases are TGTGCCAGCAGCCAGAGGGACACCCGGGACAGGAAACTGTTTTTT. Translation: CASSQRDTRDRKLFF.

This chain uses TRBV4-1 with TRBJ2-1; possibly TRBD2 for D (6 bases). The CDR3 is 15 residues long. Germline loops: CDR1 MGHRA, CDR2 YSYEKL. Trimming stripped 0 bases from V and 3 bases from J, with 9 bases between. Written as DNA, the CDR3 is TGCGCCAGCAGCCAAGATCTGGGACTCTACAATGAGCAGTTCTTC. It is translated as CASSQDLGLYNEQFF.